The T cell receptor (beta chain) described here comes from a study of shared clonotypes between healthy human individuals. Findings and limits, study-wide: Against clonotypes common to all four donors, non-shared ones had lower generation probabilities.

Worth noting for this clone: What it recognizes is unknown.

Methods used by the authors: Quality scores were absent from the junction-only immunoSEQ sequences, so filtering differed. Clones were sequenced by immunoSEQ multiplex PCR, and TCRdb holds only the in-frame ones, with some missing. The V and J calls and the clone size are those of that table, but D and trimming were determined from the DNA. This sample has roughly 1 million clones, with about 80% found just once. A CD45RA+ naive subset and a CD45RA-negative memory subset were split from CD4+ cells. The CDR3 covers 14 residues. Germline V gene sequence: CDR1 SGHNT, CDR2 YENEEA. Trimming cost V 5 bases and J 4 bases; bases outside gene matches: 6.

This TCR derives from a man between 18 and 35 years old in good health. This chain connects TRBV11-3 to TRBJ1-2; 8 bases match TRBD1. Sequenced sample: memory CD4+ T cells sorted from blood. The subset was: CD45RA-negative fraction. CDR3 sequence: CASSPGTGFYGYTF. In nucleotides, the CDR3 is TGTGCCAGCAGCCCTGGGACAGGATTCTATGGCTACACCTTC. Together with reference TRBV11-3 and TRBJ1-2, the CDR3 gives the full variable domain: EAGVVQSPRYKIIEKKQPVAFWCNPISGHNTLYWYLQNLGQGPELLIRYENEEAVDDSQLPKDRFSAERLKGVDSTLKIQPAELGDSAVYLCASSPGTGFYGYTFGSGTRLTVV.